This T cell receptor beta chain originates from a study of beta chain features in type 1 diabetes. Overall study results and limits: Healthy donors had naive, central memory and Treg TCRB repertoires that appeared less similar than those seen among patients. People with Type 1 diabetes carried modestly yet significantly shorter TCRB CDR3s in all four CD4+ subsets. Sequencing of cDNA might inflate the share of cells that strongly express TCR.

Comments on this clone: Its antigen is currently unknown.

Each sorted population was over 95% pure. V was clipped by 4 bases and J by 5 bases; unmatched bases: 6. Germline CDR1 SGHTA, CDR2 FQGNSA. There are 15 residues in the CDR3. Every isolated RNA sample was fully reverse transcribed, so sequencing captured expressed TCRB transcripts. Libraries were prepared by immunoSEQ multiplex PCR; TCRdb keeps only in-frame clonotypes and omits some of them. The data show some 110,000 clones, approximately 16% seen once. This chain joins TRBV7-2 and TRBJ2-1, with 9 bases identical to TRBD2. The sample comprised central memory CD4+ T cells from blood. The receptor was derived from a man under 40 with type 1 diabetes. CDR3 sequence reads: CASSSGTSIHNEQFF. As DNA, the CDR3 is TGTGCCAGCAGCTCCGGGACTAGCATCCACAATGAGCAGTTCTTC.